A selection of T cell receptor beta chains follows, all from one sample in a study of blood T cell repertoires in COVID-19. Using immunoSEQ multiplex PCR, the repertoire was profiled, and TCRdb retains in-frame clones only, with some absent. The sample holds some 80,000 clones, roughly 76% seen once. The sample taken for sequencing was peripheral blood. The receptors were gathered from a woman aged 80 or older with active or convalescent COVID-19. Each CDR3 is given with its conserved first and last residue. D genes are given only for firm matches. Rows may omit the clone size; those that give it use once, few, many or a size class.

J	V	size	D	DNA	CDR3
TRBJ1-2	TRBV7-2	many	NA	TGTGCCAGCAGCACCCCGGGGGGCTTTTGGGGCTACACCTTC	CASSTPGGFWGYTF
TRBJ2-1	TRBV6-1	NA	TRBD2	TGTGCCAGCAGTGAAGCCAGAGAAGCGGGGCCACGCGATGAGCAGTTCTTC	CASSEAREAGPRDEQFF
TRBJ1-1	TRBV14	NA	NA	TGTGCCAGCAGCCTCAAGATAGGGGGTGAAGCTTTCTTT	CASSLKIGGEAFF
TRBJ2-5	TRBV7-8	NA	TRBD1	TGTGCCAGCAGCGCCCGACAGGGGTTCAGAGAGACCCAGTACTTC	CASSARQGFRETQYF
TRBJ1-1	TRBV4-3	NA	NA	TGCGCCAGCAGCCCACCCGGGAGCACTGAAGCTTTCTTT	CASSPPGSTEAFF
TRBJ1-3	TRBV6-5	NA	NA	TGTGCCAGCAGTTACCTTCCCTCTGGAAACACCATATATTTT	CASSYLPSGNTIYF
TRBJ2-2	TRBV4-1	NA	NA	TGCGCCAGCAGCCGATATCGTTCGGCGGACACCGGGGAGCTGTTTTTT	CASSRYRSADTGELFF
TRBJ2-3	TRBV6-2/TRBV6-3	NA	NA	TGTGCCAGCAGTTACTCGATAGCGGACACAGATACGCAGTATTTT	CASSYSIADTDTQYF
TRBJ1-2	TRBV6-1	NA	TRBD1	TGTGCCAGCAGTGACCCTTCTGGACAGGGTGGCTATGGCTACACCTTC	CASSDPSGQGGYGYTF
TRBJ2-7	TRBV11-2	NA	TRBD1	TGTGCCAGCAGCTTAGGGACAGGGGTTCTCTACGAGCAGTACTTC	CASSLGTGVLYEQYF
TRBJ2-3	TRBV7-3	NA	NA	TGTGCCAGCAGCTTAAACTCTTGGGCGGGGGCATTAGATACGCAGTATTTT	CASSLNSWAGALDTQYF
TRBJ2-1	TRBV7-8	NA	NA	TGTGCCAGCAGCTCACTAAGAGGGCACAATGAGCAGTTCTTC	CASSSLRGHNEQFF
TRBJ2-5	TRBV5-4	NA	TRBD1	TGTGCCAGCAGCTTATCAGGGGGCGGTGAGACCCAGTACTTC	CASSLSGGGETQYF
TRBJ2-2	TRBV3-1/TRBV3-2	once	NA	TGTGCCAGCAGTCGGGGAACCGGGGAGCTGTTTTTT	CASSRGTGELFF
TRBJ2-7	TRBV11-2	NA	NA	TGTGCCAGCAGCTTATTCCCGGGTTCCTACGAGCAGTACTTC	CASSLFPGSYEQYF
TRBJ2-5	TRBV19	many	NA	TGTGCCAGTAGTATAGGGACAGAAGAGACCCAGTACTTC	CASSIGTEETQYF
TRBJ1-2	TRBV3-1/TRBV3-2	once	NA	TGTGCCAGCAGCCAAGATTGGGCCAGCTCCTATGGCTACACCTTC	CASSQDWASSYGYTF
TRBJ2-7	TRBV7-9	NA	TRBD1	TGTGCCAGCAGCTTAGGACAGGGGTCCCACGAGCAGTACTTC	CASSLGQGSHEQYF
TRBJ2-2	TRBV6-1	many	TRBD1	TGTGCCAGCAGTGAAGCTACAGGGGGATCCGGGGAGCTGTTTTTT	CASSEATGGSGELFF
TRBJ1-5	TRBV2	once	TRBD1	TGTGCCAGCAGTGAAGAAGGGGGACAGGGAGGTCAGCCCCAGCATTTT	CASSEEGGQGGQPQHF
TRBJ2-3	TRBV6-1	NA	TRBD1	TGTGCCAGCAGTGAACTAAGTGGGGCTGGACAGGGGCGCACTAGCACAGATACGCAGTATTTT	CASSELSGAGQGRTSTDTQYF
TRBJ2-3	TRBV11-2	NA	TRBD1	TGTGCCAGCAGCTTAGGTCACTCAGGGGGCGCGGCGCAGTATTTT	CASSLGHSGGAAQYF
TRBJ1-2	TRBV12-3/TRBV12-4	NA	NA	TGTGCCAGCAGTTTGGGCAGGGACTATGGCTACACCTTC	CASSLGRDYGYTF
TRBJ2-1	TRBV15	NA	NA	TGTGCCACCAGCAGAGACCCGAGACAGCACAATGAGCAGTTCTTC	CATSRDPRQHNEQFF
TRBJ1-1	TRBV5-4	NA	NA	TGTGCCAGCAGCCTGCAGGGGAACACTGAAGCTTTCTTT	CASSLQGNTEAFF
TRBJ1-1	TRBV7-2	NA	TRBD1	TGTGCCAGCTCCCCTCCAGGGGGGCGAGAAGCTTTCTTT	CASSPPGGREAFF
TRBJ2-2	TRBV5-1	NA	NA	TGCGCCAGCAGCCCGGACAGCAGGAACACCGGGGAGCTGTTTTTT	CASSPDSRNTGELFF
TRBJ2-7	TRBV9	NA	TRBD2	TGTGCCAGCAGCCCCACGTCGGGGGGATCCCCCTACGAGCAGTACTTC	CASSPTSGGSPYEQYF
TRBJ2-3	TRBV7-9	NA	TRBD1	TGTGCCAGCAGCTTTTCGACAGGGGGCTGGGATACGCAGTATTTT	CASSFSTGGWDTQYF
TRBJ1-1	TRBV30	NA	TRBD1	TGTGCCTGGAGTGTATTTAAAGCAGGGGGTAACACTGAAGCTTTCTTT	CAWSVFKAGGNTEAFF
TRBJ2-3	TRBV9	NA	TRBD2	TGTGCCAGCACAAAAAATGGCGGGGGGCCCGAAGATACGCAGTATTTT	CASTKNGGGPEDTQYF
TRBJ1-5	TRBV21-1	NA	NA	TGTGCCAGCAGCAAAAGGATGCCGGGACAGGGGGCTTTGTATGGAAATCAGCCCCAGCATTTT	CASSKRMPGQGALYGNQPQHF